This T cell receptor beta chain was obtained from a study of long-term antiretroviral therapy in people with HIV. Study findings and constraints: HIV repertoires spanned narrower CDR3 length ranges than controls.

As for this clone: What it recognizes is unknown.

The content of samples before DNA extraction was roughly 1-10 million cryopreserved PBMC. The authors ran the immunoSEQ assay, v3.0, at survey level. Assay used: immunoSEQ multiplex PCR; TCRdb lists only in-frame clones, some missing. Of 11,000 or so clones in the sample, roughly 85% are singletons; the top ten hold 10% to 15%. This CDR3 region has 13 residues. V lost 2 bases and J 2 bases, leaving 4 bases between the germline ends. Germline CDR1 and CDR2: MNHNS and SASEGT. Sequencing was performed on unsorted PBMCs, taken 1.2 years after starting antiretroviral therapy. The chain combines TRBV6-1 with TRBJ1-3; D unclear. This TCR derives from a middle-aged man with HIV. The CDR3 spells CASSETAGNTIYF. In DNA, the CDR3 is TGTGCCAGCAGTGAAACTGCTGGAAACACCATATATTTT.